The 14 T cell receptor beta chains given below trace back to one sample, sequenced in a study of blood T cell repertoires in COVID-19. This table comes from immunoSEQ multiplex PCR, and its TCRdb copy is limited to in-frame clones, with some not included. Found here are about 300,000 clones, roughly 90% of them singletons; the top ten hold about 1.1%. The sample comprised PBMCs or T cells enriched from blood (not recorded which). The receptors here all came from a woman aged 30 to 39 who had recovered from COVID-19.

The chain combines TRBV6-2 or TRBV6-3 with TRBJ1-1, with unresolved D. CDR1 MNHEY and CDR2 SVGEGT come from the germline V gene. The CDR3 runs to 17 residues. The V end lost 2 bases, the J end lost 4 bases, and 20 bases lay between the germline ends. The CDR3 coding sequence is TGTGCCAGCAGTTACCCTTTGGACGGCTCCGAGGGCACTGAAGCTTTCTTT. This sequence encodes CASSYPLDGSEGTEAFF.

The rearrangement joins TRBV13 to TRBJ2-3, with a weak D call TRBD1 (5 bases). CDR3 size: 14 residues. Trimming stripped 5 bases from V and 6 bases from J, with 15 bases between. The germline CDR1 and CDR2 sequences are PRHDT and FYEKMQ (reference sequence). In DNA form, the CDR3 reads TGTGCCAGCAGCCCCCGGGTAGCAGGGGATACGCAGTATTTT. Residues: CASSPRVAGDTQYF.

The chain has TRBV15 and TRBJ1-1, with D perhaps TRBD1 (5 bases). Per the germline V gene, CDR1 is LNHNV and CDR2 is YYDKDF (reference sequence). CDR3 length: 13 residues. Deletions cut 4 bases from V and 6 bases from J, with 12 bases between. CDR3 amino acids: CATSTGGGAEAFF. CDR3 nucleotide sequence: TGTGCCACCAGCACCGGGGGTGGCGCTGAAGCTTTCTTT.

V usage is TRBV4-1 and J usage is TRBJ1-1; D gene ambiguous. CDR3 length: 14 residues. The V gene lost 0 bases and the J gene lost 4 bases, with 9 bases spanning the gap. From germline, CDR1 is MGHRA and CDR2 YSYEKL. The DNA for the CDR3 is TGCGCCAGCAGCCAAGAGGAGGGAAGCACTGAAGCTTTCTTT. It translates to CASSQEEGSTEAFF.

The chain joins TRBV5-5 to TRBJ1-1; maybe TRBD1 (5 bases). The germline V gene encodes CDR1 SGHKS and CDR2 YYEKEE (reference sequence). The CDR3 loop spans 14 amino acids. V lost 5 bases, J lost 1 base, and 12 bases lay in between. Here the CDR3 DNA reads TGTGCCAGCAGTCCTTTGGGGCAGAACACTGAAGCTTTCTTT. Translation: CASSPLGQNTEAFF.

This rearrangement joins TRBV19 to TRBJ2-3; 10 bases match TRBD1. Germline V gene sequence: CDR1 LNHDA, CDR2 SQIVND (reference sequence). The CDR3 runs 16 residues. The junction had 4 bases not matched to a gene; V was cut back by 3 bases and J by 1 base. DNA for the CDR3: TGTGCCAGTAGTATCCGGACAGGGGGAGGCACAGATACGCAGTATTTT. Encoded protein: CASSIRTGGGTDTQYF. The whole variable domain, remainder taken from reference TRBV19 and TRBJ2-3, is DGGITQSPKYLFRKEGQNVTLSCEQNLNHDAMYWYRQDPGQGLRLIYYSQIVNDFQKGDIAEGYSVSREKKESFPLTVTSAQKNPTAFYLCASSIRTGGGTDTQYFGPGTRLTVL.

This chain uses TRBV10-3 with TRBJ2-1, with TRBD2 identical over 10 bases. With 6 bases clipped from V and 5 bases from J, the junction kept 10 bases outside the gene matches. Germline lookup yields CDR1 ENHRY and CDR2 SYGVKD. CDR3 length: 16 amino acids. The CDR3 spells CAISRPTGLADNEQFF. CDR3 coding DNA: TGTGCCATCAGCCGACCTACTGGACTAGCGGACAATGAGCAGTTCTTC.

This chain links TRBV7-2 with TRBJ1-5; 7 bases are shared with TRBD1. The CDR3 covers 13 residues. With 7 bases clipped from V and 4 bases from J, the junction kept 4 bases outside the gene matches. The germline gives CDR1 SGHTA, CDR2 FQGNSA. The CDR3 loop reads CASTTGVNQPQHF. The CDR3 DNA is TGTGCCAGCACCACAGGGGTGAATCAGCCCCAGCATTTT.

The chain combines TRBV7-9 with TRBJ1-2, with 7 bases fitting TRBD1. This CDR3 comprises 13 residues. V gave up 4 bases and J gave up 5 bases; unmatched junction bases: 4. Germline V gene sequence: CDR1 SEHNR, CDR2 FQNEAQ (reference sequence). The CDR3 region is CASSSEQGYGYTF. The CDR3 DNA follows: TGTGCCAGCAGCTCTGAACAGGGGTATGGCTACACCTTC. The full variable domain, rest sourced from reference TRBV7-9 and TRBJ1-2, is DTGVSQNPRHKITKRGQNVTFRCDPISEHNRLYWYRQTLGQGPEFLTYFQNEAQLEKSRLLSDRFSAERPKGSFSTLEIQRTEQGDSAMYLCASSSEQGYGYTFGSGTRLTVV.

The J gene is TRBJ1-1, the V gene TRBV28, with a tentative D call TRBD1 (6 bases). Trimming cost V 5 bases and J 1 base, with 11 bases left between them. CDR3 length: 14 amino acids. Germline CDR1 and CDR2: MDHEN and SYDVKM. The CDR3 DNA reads TGTGCCAGCAGTACGGGGGGGGCGAACACTGAAGCTTTCTTT. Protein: CASSTGGANTEAFF.

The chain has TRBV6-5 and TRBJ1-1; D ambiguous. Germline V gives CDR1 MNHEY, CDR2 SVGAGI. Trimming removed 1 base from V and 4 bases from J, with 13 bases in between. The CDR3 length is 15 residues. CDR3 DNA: TGTGCCAGCAGTTACTTGAGGGTAAGAGGCACTGAAGCTTTCTTT. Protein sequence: CASSYLRVRGTEAFF.

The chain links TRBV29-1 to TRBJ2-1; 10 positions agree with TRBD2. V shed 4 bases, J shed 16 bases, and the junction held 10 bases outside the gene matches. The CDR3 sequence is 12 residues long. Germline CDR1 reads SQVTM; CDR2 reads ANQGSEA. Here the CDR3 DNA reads TGCAGCGTTGGTACTAGCGGGACGGGTAATTTCTTC. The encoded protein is CSVGTSGTGNFF.

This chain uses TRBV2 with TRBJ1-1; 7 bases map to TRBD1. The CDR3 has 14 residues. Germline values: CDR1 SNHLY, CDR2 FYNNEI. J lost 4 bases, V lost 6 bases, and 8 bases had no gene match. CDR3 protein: CASRWEGGGTEAFF. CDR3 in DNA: TGTGCCAGCAGGTGGGAAGGGGGCGGCACTGAAGCTTTCTTT. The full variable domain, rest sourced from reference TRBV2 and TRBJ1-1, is EPEVTQTPSHQVTQMGQEVILRCVPISNHLYFYWYRQILGQKVEFLVSFYNNEISEKSEIFDDQFSVERPDGSNFTLKIRSTKLEDSAMYFCASRWEGGGTEAFFGQGTRLTVV.

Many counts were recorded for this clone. CDR3 in amino acids: CATSRETGGSDTQYF. In DNA, the CDR3 is TGTGCCACCAGCAGAGAGACAGGGGGCTCAGATACGCAGTATTTT. The chain has TRBV15 and TRBJ2-3; TRBD1 matches at 10 bases. The CDR3 covers 15 residues. With 0 bases clipped from V and 4 bases from J, the junction kept 1 base outside the gene matches. Germline V lookup: CDR1 LNHNV, CDR2 YYDKDF (reference sequence).